These 25 T cell receptor beta chains originate from one sample sequenced in a study of cytomegalovirus exposure and HLA in healthy donors. Measured with immunoSEQ multiplex PCR; TCRdb has only the in-frame clones, and not every one. The sample shows about 360,000 clones, 86% of them seen only once. The sequenced sample was PBMCs. These receptors were taken from a woman between 18 and 30 years old in good health and CMV-seronegative.

This chain links TRBV5-1 with TRBJ1-2; TRBD1 is a possible D gene (5 bases). The CDR3 runs 16 residues. V was pared by 3 bases and J by 0 bases, with 15 bases between. Germline values: CDR1 SGHRS, CDR2 YFSETQ. The CDR3 DNA reads TGCGCCAGCAGCTCCTCCGACAGAAACGCTAACTATGGCTACACCTTC. It yields the protein CASSSSDRNANYGYTF. The full variable domain, in which reference TRBV5-1 and TRBJ1-2 provide the parts outside the CDR3, is KAGVTQTPRYLIKTRGQQVTLSCSPISGHRSVSWYQQTPGQGLQFLFEYFSETQRNKGNFPGRFSGRQFSNSRSEMNVSTLELGDSALYLCASSSSDRNANYGYTFGSGTRLTVV.

The chain combines TRBV6-1 with TRBJ2-5; perhaps TRBD1 as D (6 bases). The ends were cut back, 4 bases at V and 4 bases at J, with 13 bases in the middle. The CDR3 has 14 residues. Germline V gene sequence: CDR1 MNHNS, CDR2 SASEGT. CDR3 protein: CASSVQGRRETQYF. The CDR3, as DNA: TGTGCCAGCAGTGTTCAGGGGCGGAGAGAGACCCAGTACTTC.

The V gene is TRBV30, the J gene TRBJ2-3; perhaps TRBD2 as D (5 bases). V was trimmed by 4 bases and J by 2 bases, leaving 16 bases between them. Germline loops: CDR1 GTSNPN, CDR2 SVGIG (reference sequence). The CDR3 runs to 15 residues. This CDR3 reads CAWTLLGVATDTQYF. CDR3 nucleotides: TGTGCCTGGACTCTGTTGGGAGTCGCCACAGATACGCAGTATTTT. Complete variable domain (other parts from reference TRBV30 and TRBJ2-3): SQTIHQWPATLVQPVGSPLSLECTVEGTSNPNLYWYRQAAGRGLQLLFYSVGIGQISSEVPQNLSASRPQDRQFILSSKKLLLSDSGFYLCAWTLLGVATDTQYFGPGTRLTVL.

This clone was counted between two and nine times. The chain is built from TRBV5-4 and TRBJ2-3, with TRBD2 as a possible D gene (6 bases). Germline values: CDR1 SGHNT, CDR2 YYREEE (reference sequence). V dropped 5 bases and J dropped 1 base, with 11 bases sitting between them. The CDR3 runs to 14 residues. DNA of the CDR3: TGTGCCAGCAGTTCAAGGGAGGGCACAGATACGCAGTATTTT. This gives the protein CASSSREGTDTQYF.

The chain is built from TRBV5-4 and TRBJ2-1, with 8 bases that match TRBD1. Germline loops: CDR1 SGHNT, CDR2 YYREEE (reference sequence). The CDR3 is made up of 14 amino acids. V gave up 7 bases and J gave up 8 bases; unmatched junction bases: 11. The CDR3 DNA is TGTGCCAGCTCAGACAGGGGTTCTATCGATGAGCAGTTCTTC. Its translation is CASSDRGSIDEQFF.

This clone was detected once. The rearrangement joins TRBV4-2 to TRBJ1-1, with D unresolved. This CDR3 is built from 16 residues. Trimming removed 5 bases from V and 0 bases from J, with 16 bases in between. Per germline, CDR1 LGHNA and CDR2 YNFKEQ. CDR3 sequence: CASSSEGAGVNTEAFF. The DNA for the CDR3 is TGTGCCAGCAGCTCAGAAGGAGCGGGTGTGAACACTGAAGCTTTCTTT.

This clone appeared a single time. The rearrangement uses TRBV27 and TRBJ2-7; TRBD2 might be the D (6 bases). Germline V gene lookup returns CDR1 MNHEY and CDR2 SMNVEV (reference sequence). The CDR3 contains 14 residues. V lost 5 bases, J lost 5 bases, and 16 bases lay in between. The CDR3 bases are TGTGCCAGCAGTCCTCAGACTAGTGGGGACGAGCAGTACTTC. This gives the protein CASSPQTSGDEQYF.

The chain links TRBV4-2 to TRBJ2-5, with D unresolved. V was trimmed by 0 bases and J by 2 bases, leaving 10 bases between them. The CDR3 has 15 residues. Germline CDR1 reads LGHNA; CDR2 reads YNFKEQ. This chain's CDR3 is CASSQEWALQETQYF. In DNA form, the CDR3 reads TGTGCCAGCAGCCAAGAATGGGCTCTTCAAGAGACCCAGTACTTC.

In this sample, this clone turned up once. The chain employs TRBV7-6 and TRBJ1-2; 10 bases map to TRBD1. The germline CDR1 and CDR2 sequences are SGHVS and FNYEAQ. This CDR3 is built from 16 residues. V shed 3 bases and J 4 bases; nucleotides not matched to a gene: 8. Here the CDR3 DNA reads TGTGCCAGCAGCTTTGGACAGGGGGGTTACGGCTATGGCTACACCTTC. Amino acid sequence: CASSFGQGGYGYGYTF.

The gene calls are TRBV7-3 and TRBJ2-1; the match to TRBD2 covers 11 bases. V lost 0 bases and J lost 8; bases outside the gene matches: 9. CDR3 length: 17 amino acids. Germline V gives CDR1 SGHTA, CDR2 FQGTGA. The CDR3 nucleotides are TGTGCCAGCAGCTTAACTGGCACTAGCGGGAGTTCGGATGAGCAGTTCTTC. This codes for CASSLTGTSGSSDEQFF.

This sequence joins TRBV28 and TRBJ1-5; 12 positions match TRBD1. The germline gives CDR1 MDHEN, CDR2 SYDVKM. The J segment lost 6 bases and the V segment lost 6 bases, leaving 6 bases of the junction unmatched. This CDR3 has 15 amino acids. CDR3 nucleotides: TGTGCCAGCAGGTTCGGGACAGGGGGCATTCAGCCCCAGCATTTT. It translates to CASRFGTGGIQPQHF.

J is TRBJ2-5 and V is TRBV6-5, with 12 bases matching TRBD2. J was trimmed by 2 bases and V by 4 bases; bases with no gene match: 2. The CDR3 contains 15 residues. CDR1 and CDR2 (germline): MNHEY, SVGAGI. CDR3 sequence reads: CASSSTSGGQETQYF. CDR3 DNA sequence: TGTGCCAGCAGTTCGACTAGCGGGGGACAAGAGACCCAGTACTTC.

CDR3 protein: CASSSTDTRNEQFF. DNA for the CDR3: TGTGCCAGCAGTTCGACGGACACTCGCAATGAGCAGTTCTTC. The V and J genes are TRBV28 and TRBJ2-1; D is possibly TRBD1 (5 bases). Germline loops: CDR1 MDHEN, CDR2 SYDVKM. Trimming took off 4 bases at V and 6 bases at J, with 13 bases between the two ends. CDR3 length equals 14 residues.

This chain connects TRBV28 to TRBJ1-3; 7 bases map to TRBD1. The V gene's germline CDR1 is MDHEN and CDR2 SYDVKM. The junction had 6 bases not matched to a gene; V was cut back by 6 bases and J by 10 bases. The CDR3 extends over 12 amino acids. The CDR3 here is CASSLTTGTIYF. CDR3 coding DNA: TGTGCCAGCAGCCTCACGACAGGGACCATATATTTT.

V and J are TRBV28 and TRBJ2-1, with TRBD2 matching over 16 bases. This CDR3 region has 15 residues. CDR1 MDHEN and CDR2 SYDVKM come from the germline V gene. J gave up 8 bases and V 3 bases, and 1 base lay outside the gene matches. For the CDR3, the DNA is TGTGCCAGCAGTTTCGGGACTAGCGGGGGGGATGAGCAGTTCTTC. As protein: CASSFGTSGGDEQFF. Complete variable domain (other parts from reference TRBV28 and TRBJ2-1): DVKVTQSSRYLVKRTGEKVFLECVQDMDHENMFWYRQDPGLGLRLIYFSYDVKMKEKGDIPEGYSVSREKKERFSLILESASTNQTSMYLCASSFGTSGGDEQFFGPGTRLTVL.

The rearrangement uses TRBV7-7 and TRBJ2-1; D is possibly TRBD1 (6 bases). The CDR3 extends over 12 amino acids. With 5 bases removed from V and 11 bases from J, the gap between germline ends came to 13 bases. CDR1 and CDR2 from the germline V gene are SSHAT and FNYEAQ (reference sequence). Written as DNA, the CDR3 is TGTGCCAGCAGCGGACCGGACAGCCAGCAGTTCTTC. Protein sequence: CASSGPDSQQFF.

The chain links TRBV5-1 to TRBJ2-2, with 15 bases matching TRBD2. The CDR3 contains 18 residues. Germline values: CDR1 SGHRS, CDR2 YFSETQ. Germline trimming cut 4 bases from V and 6 bases from J; bases unmatched to any gene: 10. Here the CDR3 DNA reads TGCGCCAGCAGCGGACTAGCGGGAGGGCCGAATCGTCCCGGGGAGCTGTTTTTT. Translating gives CASSGLAGGPNRPGELFF.

The chain recombines TRBV6-5 with TRBJ2-1; D might be TRBD1 (6 bases). The germline CDR1 and CDR2 sequences are MNHEY and SVGAGI. V lost 2 bases and J lost 4, with 9 bases in between. CDR3 length: 14 residues. CDR3: CASSYRTVYNEQFF. The CDR3 nucleotides are TGTGCCAGCAGTTACCGGACAGTATACAATGAGCAGTTCTTC.

Regarding this clone: This specimen includes other DNA sequences encoding the same CDR3. The chain is built from TRBV27 and TRBJ1-1; no clear D. The germline CDR1 and CDR2 sequences are MNHEY and SMNVEV (reference sequence). The CDR3 contains 13 residues. The V end lost 1 base, the J end lost 2 bases, and 5 bases lay between the germline ends. The CDR3 DNA reads as TGTGCCAGCAGTTTATTCAGAAACACTGAAGCTTTCTTT. Protein: CASSLFRNTEAFF.

The gene calls are TRBV30 and TRBJ1-4, with D possibly being TRBD1 (5 bases). V lost 4 bases and J lost 7, with 16 bases in between. CDR1 GTSNPN and CDR2 SVGIG come from the germline V gene (reference sequence). The CDR3 extends over 14 amino acids. Written as DNA, the CDR3 is TGTGCCTGGACGACTGGACGCGGGGGTGAAAAACTGTTTTTT. Translated, it gives CAWTTGRGGEKLFF. The full variable domain, completed using reference TRBV30 and TRBJ1-4, is SQTIHQWPATLVQPVGSPLSLECTVEGTSNPNLYWYRQAAGRGLQLLFYSVGIGQISSEVPQNLSASRPQDRQFILSSKKLLLSDSGFYLCAWTTGRGGEKLFFGSGTQLSVL.

The CDR3 spells CATSRDPGTVGEQYF. The CDR3 nucleotides are TGTGCCACCAGCAGAGACCCCGGGACTGTCGGCGAGCAGTACTTC. The rearrangement joins TRBV15 to TRBJ2-7; possible D gene TRBD2, 6 bases. V dropped 0 bases and J dropped 6 bases, with 15 bases sitting between them. This CDR3 comprises 15 residues. CDR1 is LNHNV and CDR2 is YYDKDF in the germline V gene (reference sequence).

The chain has TRBV29-1 and TRBJ2-1; a weak D match, TRBD2 (5 bases). The V gene's germline CDR1 is SQVTM and CDR2 ANQGSEA. The CDR3 length is 12 residues. V lost 4 bases and J 6 bases, leaving 10 bases between the germline ends. The CDR3 region has the DNA TGCAGCGTTGGTGCAGCGGTCAATGAGCAGTTCTTC. Translating it yields CSVGAAVNEQFF.

As to this clone: Other DNA sequences in this specimen translate into the identical CDR3. V and J are TRBV6-5 and TRBJ2-2; D is unclear. The germline V and J ends were trimmed by 6 bases and 4 bases, with 9 bases remaining between them. This CDR3 is 13 amino acids long. CDR1 is MNHEY and CDR2 is SVGAGI in the germline V gene. The CDR3 DNA sequence: TGTGCCAGCAGCCCCAGAGGCACCGGGGAGCTGTTTTTT. It translates to CASSPRGTGELFF.

In its sample, this clone was seen many times. The CDR3 region is CASSYREQYF. CDR3 nucleotide sequence: TGTGCCAGCAGCTACAGGGAGCAGTACTTC. This chain uses TRBV28 with TRBJ2-7; the D gene is possibly TRBD1 (5 bases). Trimming removed 6 bases at V and 7 bases at J, with 7 bases between. This CDR3 contains 10 residues. CDR1 is MDHEN, CDR2 SYDVKM, per germline.

The CDR3 sequence is CASSLAGKGETQYF. The CDR3 DNA reads as TGCGCCAGCAGTTTAGCGGGGAAAGGAGAGACCCAGTACTTC. The chain employs TRBV10-2 and TRBJ2-5, with TRBD2 matching over 8 bases. The CDR3 runs to 14 residues. V dropped 5 bases and J dropped 4; count of bases not matched to a gene: 6. Germline values: CDR1 WSHSY, CDR2 SAAADI.